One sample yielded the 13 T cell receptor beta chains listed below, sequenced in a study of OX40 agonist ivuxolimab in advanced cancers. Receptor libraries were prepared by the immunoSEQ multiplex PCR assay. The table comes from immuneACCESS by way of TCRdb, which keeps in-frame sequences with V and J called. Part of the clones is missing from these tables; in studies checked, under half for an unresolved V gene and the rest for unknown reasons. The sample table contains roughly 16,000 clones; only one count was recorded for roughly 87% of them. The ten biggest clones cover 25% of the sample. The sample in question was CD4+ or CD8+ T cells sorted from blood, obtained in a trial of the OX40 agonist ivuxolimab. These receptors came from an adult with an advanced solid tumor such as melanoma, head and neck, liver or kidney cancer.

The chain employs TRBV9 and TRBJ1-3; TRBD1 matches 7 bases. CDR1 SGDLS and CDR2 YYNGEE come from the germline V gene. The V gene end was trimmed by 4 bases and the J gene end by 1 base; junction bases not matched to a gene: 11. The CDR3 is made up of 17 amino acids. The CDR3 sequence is CASSSRTGLISGNTIYF. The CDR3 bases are TGTGCCAGCAGCTCCAGGACAGGATTAATTTCTGGAAACACCATATATTTT.

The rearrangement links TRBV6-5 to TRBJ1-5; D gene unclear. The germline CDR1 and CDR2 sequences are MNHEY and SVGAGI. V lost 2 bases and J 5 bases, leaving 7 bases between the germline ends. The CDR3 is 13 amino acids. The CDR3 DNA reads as TGTGCCAGCAGTTACGATCTTGATCAGCCCCAGCATTTT. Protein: CASSYDLDQPQHF.

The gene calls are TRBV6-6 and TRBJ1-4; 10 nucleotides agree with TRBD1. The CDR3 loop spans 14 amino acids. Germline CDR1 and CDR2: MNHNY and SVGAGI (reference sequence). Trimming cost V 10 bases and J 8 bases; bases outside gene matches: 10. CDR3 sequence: CATLDGTGEEKLFF. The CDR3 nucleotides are TGTGCCACCCTAGATGGGACAGGGGAGGAAAAACTGTTTTTT.

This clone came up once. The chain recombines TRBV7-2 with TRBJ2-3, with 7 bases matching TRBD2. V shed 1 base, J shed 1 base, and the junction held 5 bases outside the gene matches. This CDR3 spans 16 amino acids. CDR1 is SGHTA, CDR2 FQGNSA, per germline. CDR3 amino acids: CASSLVWGGRTDTQYF. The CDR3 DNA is TGTGCCAGCAGCTTAGTTTGGGGGGGACGCACAGATACGCAGTATTTT.

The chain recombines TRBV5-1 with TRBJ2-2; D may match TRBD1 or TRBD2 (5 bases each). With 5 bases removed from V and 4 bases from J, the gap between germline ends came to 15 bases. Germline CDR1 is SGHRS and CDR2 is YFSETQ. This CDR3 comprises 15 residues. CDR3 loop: CASSSFPGTTGELFF. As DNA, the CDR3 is TGCGCCAGCAGTTCTTTCCCCGGGACCACCGGGGAGCTGTTTTTT.

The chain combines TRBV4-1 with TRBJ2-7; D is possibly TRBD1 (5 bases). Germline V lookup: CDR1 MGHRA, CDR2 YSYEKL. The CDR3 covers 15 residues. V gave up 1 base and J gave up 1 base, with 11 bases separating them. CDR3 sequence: CASSQVSQGSYEQYF. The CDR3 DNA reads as TGCGCCAGCAGCCAAGTATCTCAGGGTTCCTACGAGCAGTACTTC.

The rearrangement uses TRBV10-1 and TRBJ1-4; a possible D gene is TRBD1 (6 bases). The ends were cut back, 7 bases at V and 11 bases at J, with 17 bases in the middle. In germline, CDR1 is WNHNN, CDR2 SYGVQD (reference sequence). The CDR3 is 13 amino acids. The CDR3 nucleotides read TGCGCCAGCATCAGAATCAACAGGGCGAAACTGTTTTTT. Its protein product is CASIRINRAKLFF.

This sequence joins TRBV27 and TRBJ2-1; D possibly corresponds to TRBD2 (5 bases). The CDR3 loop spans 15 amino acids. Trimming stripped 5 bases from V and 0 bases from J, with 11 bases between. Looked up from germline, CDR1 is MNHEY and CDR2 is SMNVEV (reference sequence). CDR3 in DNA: TGTGCCAGCAGTCCGGACTGGAGCTCCTACAATGAGCAGTTCTTC. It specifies CASSPDWSSYNEQFF.

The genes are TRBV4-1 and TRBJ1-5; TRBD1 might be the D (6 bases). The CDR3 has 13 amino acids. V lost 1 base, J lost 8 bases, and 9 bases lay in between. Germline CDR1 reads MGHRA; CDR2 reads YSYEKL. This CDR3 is CASSQVGQKPQHF. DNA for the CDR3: TGCGCCAGCAGCCAAGTGGGACAAAAGCCCCAGCATTTT.

The CDR3 DNA sequence: TGTGCCAGTAGTGTCCTACAGGGGGCCCCGGATTCACCCCTCCACTTT. Translation: CASSVLQGAPDSPLHF. The chain uses TRBV19 and TRBJ1-6; TRBD1 agrees at 9 bases. Looked up from germline, CDR1 is LNHDA and CDR2 is SQIVND (reference sequence). This CDR3 has 16 amino acids. V trimming: 5 bases; J trimming: 8 bases; junction bases outside the gene matches: 10.

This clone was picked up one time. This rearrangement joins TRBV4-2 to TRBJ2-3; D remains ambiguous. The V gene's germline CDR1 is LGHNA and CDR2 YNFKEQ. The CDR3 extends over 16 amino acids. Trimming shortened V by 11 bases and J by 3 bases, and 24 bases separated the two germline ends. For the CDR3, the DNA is TGTGCCTGCTTGTCCTCCGAGTCCTGGAGTACAGATACGCAGTATTTT. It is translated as CACLSSESWSTDTQYF.

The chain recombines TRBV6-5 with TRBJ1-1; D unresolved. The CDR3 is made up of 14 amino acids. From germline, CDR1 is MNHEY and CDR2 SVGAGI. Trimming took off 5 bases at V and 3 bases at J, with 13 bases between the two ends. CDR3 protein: CASSNFGEDTEAFF. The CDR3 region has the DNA TGTGCCAGCAGTAACTTTGGGGAGGACACTGAAGCTTTCTTT.

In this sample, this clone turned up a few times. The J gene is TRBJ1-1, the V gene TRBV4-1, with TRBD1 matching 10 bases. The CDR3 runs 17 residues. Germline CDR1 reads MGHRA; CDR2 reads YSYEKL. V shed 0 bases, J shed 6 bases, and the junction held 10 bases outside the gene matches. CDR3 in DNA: TGCGCCAGCAGCCAAGAAACGTCGACAGGGGGCATGGCTGAAGCTTTCTTT. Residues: CASSQETSTGGMAEAFF.